A single sample gave rise to the 17 T cell receptor beta chains below, sequenced in a study of T cells in Graves' hyperthyroidism and ophthalmopathy. RNA transcripts yielded amplified TCR beta CDR3 regions. TCR CDR3 underwent first-round RT-PCR with the HTBI primer set. TCRdb analysed the multiplex PCR reads with MiXCR anew, one entry per CDR3 protein. The sample includes 560,000 or so distinct CDR3 sequences, about 45% seen only once; the top ten take 8.2%. The sequenced material came from peripheral blood or thyroid tissue (not recorded which). These receptors all stem from a woman between 18 and 29 years old with Graves' hyperthyroidism.

This clonotype was observed many times. The chain joins TRBV10-3 to TRBJ2-6; D uncertain. The V gene lost 5 bases and the J gene lost 3 bases, with 8 bases spanning the gap. CDR1 and CDR2 (germline): ENHRY, SYGVKD. The CDR3 extends over 14 amino acids. CDR3 amino acids: CAISPDGGANVLTF. The DNA for the CDR3 is TGTGCCATCAGTCCAGATGGTGGGGCCAACGTCCTGACTTTC.

The chain employs TRBV12-3 or TRBV12-4 and TRBJ2-7; 14 bases line up with TRBD2. The CDR3 covers 16 residues. With 4 bases clipped from V and 4 bases from J, the junction kept 6 bases outside the gene matches. CDR3 sequence (DNA): TGTGCCAGCAGTTATAGGACTAGCGGGAGGAGGTACGAGCAGTACTTC. It specifies CASSYRTSGRRYEQYF.

This chain connects TRBV10-3 to TRBJ2-7; D is perhaps TRBD2 (5 bases). The ends were cut back, 10 bases at V and 3 bases at J, with 13 bases in the middle. CDR1 and CDR2 from the germline V gene are ENHRY and SYGVKD. This CDR3 is built from 12 residues. The CDR3 protein is CASGAVGYEQYF. The CDR3 DNA follows: TGTGCCAGCGGAGCGGTCGGCTACGAGCAGTACTTC.

In its sample, this clonotype was seen a few times. The chain has TRBV7-8 and TRBJ1-6; 9 bases fit TRBD1. After removal of 5 bases from V and 9 bases from J, the junction contained 8 bases not matched to a gene. Germline CDR1 and CDR2: SGHVS and FQNEAQ. CDR3 length equals 15 residues. The CDR3: CASSTGQGPGSPLHF. DNA of the CDR3: TGTGCCAGCAGCACCGGACAGGGGCCCGGTTCACCCCTCCACTTT.

The chain couples TRBV5-1 to TRBJ2-7; no firm D call. Trimming shortened V by 2 bases and J by 0 bases, and 12 bases separated the two germline ends. The germline V gene has CDR1 SGHRS and CDR2 YFSETQ. The CDR3 length is 15 residues. The CDR3 sequence: CASSFVGPSSYEQYF. The CDR3 DNA is TGCGCCAGCAGCTTCGTGGGCCCCAGCTCCTACGAGCAGTACTTC.

The chain couples TRBV29-1 to TRBJ2-5, with 7 positions matching TRBD2. The CDR3 covers 13 residues. V shed 4 bases and J 4 bases; nucleotides not matched to a gene: 6. Germline V gene lookup returns CDR1 SQVTM and CDR2 ANQGSEA. This CDR3 is CSVGGGARETQYF. The CDR3 DNA sequence: TGCAGCGTTGGGGGGGGAGCCCGAGAGACCCAGTACTTC.

This clonotype was detected once. A much larger clone lies one base from this, so it may be a read error. No conserved phenylalanine or tryptophan is present at the end of the CDR3, so a read error is the likely explanation. The chain carries TRBV7-9 and TRBJ2-5; D may match TRBD1 or TRBD2 (6 bases each). Germline CDR1 and CDR2: SEHNR and FQNEAQ (reference sequence). V lost 1 base, J lost 3 bases, and 9 bases lay in between. The CDR3 is made up of 14 amino acids. The CDR3: CASSLDREEETQYL. The CDR3, as DNA: TGTGCCAGCAGCTTAGACAGGGAGGAAGAGACCCAGTACCTC.

The table lists this clonotype with many counts. The chain is built from TRBV7-2 and TRBJ1-6; D perhaps matches TRBD1 (5 bases). The CDR3 extends over 13 amino acids. The ends were cut back, 3 bases at V and 9 bases at J, with 9 bases in the middle. Germline V CDR1 and CDR2: SGHTA, FQGNSA. DNA for the CDR3: TGTGCCAGCAGCTTCGATGGGGGTTCACCCCTCCACTTT. Amino acid sequence: CASSFDGGSPLHF.

This chain uses TRBV29-1 with TRBJ2-7, with 7 bases aligning to TRBD1. CDR1 and CDR2 from the germline V gene are SQVTM and ANQGSEA. The trim removed 8 bases at V and 4 bases at J, leaving 8 bases unmatched. The length of the CDR3 is 12 residues. The CDR3 loop is CSFTDRPYEQYF. The CDR3 DNA reads as TGCAGCTTCACGGACAGGCCTTACGAGCAGTACTTC.

This clonotype was seen a handful of times. This chain links TRBV24-1 with TRBJ2-5; TRBD1 matches 10 bases. V lost 1 base and J lost 4; bases outside the gene matches: 8. Germline-derived CDR1 and CDR2 are KGHDR and SFDVKD. The CDR3 covers 17 residues. CDR3 region: CATSDFLGQGGTETQYF. Here the CDR3 DNA reads TGTGCCACCAGTGATTTCCTAGGACAGGGGGGTACAGAGACCCAGTACTTC.

This clonotype was seen many times. J is TRBJ1-2 and V is TRBV2; D is unclear. The ends were cut back, 5 bases at V and 4 bases at J, with 11 bases in the middle. The CDR3 has 13 residues. Germline V gives CDR1 SNHLY, CDR2 FYNNEI. CDR3 bases: TGTGCCAGCAGTCTTACAGAGACCTATGGCTACACCTTC. The encoded protein is CASSLTETYGYTF.

This clonotype has ten or more counts. The V gene is TRBV19, the J gene TRBJ1-2; the D gene is possibly TRBD1 (5 bases). V lost 3 bases and J 4 bases, leaving 9 bases between the germline ends. This CDR3 is 13 amino acids long. Germline loops: CDR1 LNHDA, CDR2 SQIVND (reference sequence). CDR3 DNA sequence: TGTGCCAGTAGTATGGCCCAGGGCTATGGCTACACCTTC. As protein: CASSMAQGYGYTF.

The chain carries TRBV7-9 and TRBJ2-7; D gene unclear. In germline, CDR1 is SEHNR, CDR2 FQNEAQ (reference sequence). The CDR3 covers 14 residues. Deletions cut 5 bases from V and 0 bases from J, with 11 bases between. The CDR3 is CASSGAVSSYEQYF. Here the CDR3 DNA reads TGTGCCAGCAGCGGAGCAGTAAGCTCCTACGAGCAGTACTTC.

The V and J genes are TRBV25-1 and TRBJ2-6; the D gene is possibly TRBD1 (6 bases). The CDR3 runs 15 residues. The germline CDR1 and CDR2 sequences are MGHDK and SYGVNS. Trimming removed 8 bases at V and 0 bases at J, with 11 bases between. The CDR3 DNA is TGTGCCAGCGGGGGACAAAACTCTGGGGCCAACGTCCTGACTTTC. Translation gives CASGGQNSGANVLTF.

V and J are TRBV7-9 and TRBJ2-2; the match to TRBD1 covers 7 bases. Losses at the gene ends were 7 bases for V and 1 base for J; bases not matched to a gene: 6. The CDR3 covers 15 residues. The germline CDR1 and CDR2 sequences are SEHNR and FQNEAQ (reference sequence). CDR3 nucleotides: TGTGCCAGCAACCGGGGACAGCAGAACACCGGGGAGCTGTTTTTT. Translation: CASNRGQQNTGELFF.

This clonotype has a handful of counts. This chain's CDR3 is CASSYSVRSREQYF. DNA for the CDR3: TGTGCCAGCAGTTACTCGGTCCGAAGCAGGGAGCAGTACTTC. V gene TRBV6-6 combines with J gene TRBJ2-7; D unclear. This CDR3 contains 14 residues. From germline, CDR1 is MNHNY and CDR2 SVGAGI (reference sequence). V was cut by 0 bases and J by 7 bases, with 13 bases left in between.

This clonotype was recorded many times. V is TRBV2 and J is TRBJ1-6; D perhaps matches TRBD1 (6 bases). This CDR3 has 13 amino acids. V gave up 11 bases and J gave up 4 bases, with 12 bases separating them. The germline gives CDR1 SNHLY, CDR2 FYNNEI. The chain's CDR3 is CAGYGQYNSPLHF. For the CDR3, the DNA is TGTGCCGGCTATGGACAGTATAATTCACCCCTCCACTTT. The variable domain in full, completed from reference TRBV2 and TRBJ1-6, reads EPEVTQTPSHQVTQMGQEVILRCVPISNHLYFYWYRQILGQKVEFLVSFYNNEISEKSEIFDDQFSVERPDGSNFTLKIRSTKLEDSAMYFCAGYGQYNSPLHFGNGTRLTVT.